These 12 T cell receptor beta chains came from one sample sequenced in a study of blood T cell repertoires in COVID-19. The repertoire was sequenced with immunoSEQ multiplex PCR; TCRdb's copy has only in-frame clones and lacks some. Among 100,000 to 130,000 clones, 88% were seen once, and the ten largest hold 2.4%. The sequenced sample was peripheral blood. The receptors stem from a human donor in a cohort sampled during active COVID-19.

V usage is TRBV9 and J usage is TRBJ1-1, with D perhaps matching TRBD1 (5 bases). CDR3 length: 17 amino acids. V lost 0 bases, J lost 10 bases, and 25 bases lay in between. Germline loops: CDR1 SGDLS, CDR2 YYNGEE. CDR3 sequence reads: CASSVDPQPDPGFGAFF. As DNA, the CDR3 is TGTGCCAGCAGCGTAGACCCCCAGCCGGACCCAGGGTTCGGAGCTTTCTTT.

The J gene is TRBJ2-1, the V gene TRBV10-3, with TRBD1 matching 10 bases. The trim removed 3 bases at V and 5 bases at J, leaving 4 bases unmatched. The CDR3 runs to 15 residues. Per the germline V gene, CDR1 is ENHRY and CDR2 is SYGVKD. The CDR3 sequence is CAISEAGTGDNEQFF. The DNA for the CDR3 is TGTGCCATCAGTGAAGCCGGGACAGGGGACAATGAGCAGTTCTTC.

This chain links TRBV3-1 (or the pseudogene TRBV3-2) with TRBJ2-7; D might be TRBD2 (7 bases). Trimming removed 1 base from V and 2 bases from J, with 9 bases in between. The CDR3 spans 14 residues. Per the germline V gene, CDR1 is LGHDT and CDR2 is YNNKEL (reference sequence). The CDR3 loop is CASSQGGGAYEQYF. The DNA of the CDR3 is TGTGCCAGCAGCCAAGGAGGGGGGGCCTACGAGCAGTACTTC.

This clone was counted a single time. J is TRBJ2-7 and V is TRBV11-2; 11 bases fit TRBD2. Germline CDR1 reads SGHAT; CDR2 reads FQNNGV. The CDR3 consists of 14 residues. Unmatched junction bases numbered 0, after V lost 3 bases and J lost 2 bases. Here the CDR3 reads CASSLTSGTYEQYF. CDR3 DNA: TGTGCCAGCAGCTTGACTAGCGGGACCTACGAGCAGTACTTC.

The rearrangement uses TRBV6-6 and TRBJ1-2; possibly TRBD1 for D (6 bases). The CDR3 has 14 residues. CDR1 is MNHNY, CDR2 SVGAGI, per germline (reference sequence). V was pared by 7 bases and J by 4 bases, with 16 bases between. The DNA of the CDR3 is TGTGCCAGCAACACAGGGAGGGGGGGCTATGGCTACACCTTC. It yields the protein CASNTGRGGYGYTF.

The genes are TRBV7-9 and TRBJ2-7; 7 bases are shared with TRBD2. From germline, CDR1 is SEHNR and CDR2 FQNEAQ (reference sequence). The junction had 11 bases not matched to a gene; V was cut back by 5 bases and J by 4 bases. This CDR3 spans 15 amino acids. CDR3 region: CASSHKTTSEYEQYF. The CDR3 DNA is TGTGCCAGCAGCCACAAAACTACTAGCGAATACGAGCAGTACTTC.

This chain joins TRBV2 and TRBJ1-1, with D hard to call. The V end was cut by 6 bases, the J end by 4 bases, with 15 bases between. Germline CDR1 SNHLY, CDR2 FYNNEI. This CDR3 region has 14 residues. CDR3 region: CASSGPLGGTEAFF. The CDR3 bases are TGTGCCAGCAGCGGCCCCCTTGGAGGCACTGAAGCTTTCTTT.

The CDR3 is CAWSAFLGGAQHF. The CDR3 region has the DNA TGTGCCTGGAGCGCCTTTTTGGGGGGGGCCCAGCATTTT. V is TRBV30 and J is TRBJ1-5; the D gene is possibly TRBD1 (5 bases). Germline-derived CDR1 and CDR2 are GTSNPN and SVGIG (reference sequence). The CDR3 totals 13 residues. The germline V and J ends were trimmed by 3 bases and 11 bases, with 17 bases remaining between them.

This chain joins TRBV19 and TRBJ2-7; 7 nucleotides align to TRBD2. Per the germline V gene, CDR1 is LNHDA and CDR2 is SQIVND (reference sequence). There are 14 residues in the CDR3. The trim removed 3 bases at V and 4 bases at J, leaving 6 bases unmatched. The CDR3 region is CASSMGGSEYEQYF. CDR3 sequence (DNA): TGTGCCAGTAGTATGGGCGGGAGTGAATACGAGCAGTACTTC.

The J gene is TRBJ1-2, the V gene TRBV6-1; 8 nucleotides agree with TRBD1. With V trimmed by 1 base and J by 7 bases, 5 bases remained unmatched. This CDR3 is built from 14 residues. Germline CDR1 MNHNS, CDR2 SASEGT. CDR3 DNA sequence: TGTGCCAGCAGTGAAGGACAGGGGTACTCTGGCTACACCTTC. Translation: CASSEGQGYSGYTF.

The rearrangement uses TRBV4-1 and TRBJ2-7, with 8 bases aligning to TRBD1. Trimming removed 0 bases from V and 6 bases from J; junction bases left unmatched: 16. The length of the CDR3 is 18 residues. Germline V gives CDR1 MGHRA, CDR2 YSYEKL. CDR3 loop: CASSQDQGATKPLTEQYF. In nucleotides, the CDR3 is TGCGCCAGCAGCCAAGACCAGGGGGCCACGAAACCCCTTACCGAGCAGTACTTC.

This rearrangement joins TRBV19 to TRBJ1-5; D is ambiguous. The CDR3 sequence is 17 residues long. The V gene lost 1 base and the J gene lost 0 bases, with 13 bases spanning the gap. Germline V gene lookup returns CDR1 LNHDA and CDR2 SQIVND (reference sequence). This CDR3 is CASSIAPTVYSNQPQHF. CDR3 DNA: TGTGCCAGTAGTATAGCCCCCACAGTTTATAGCAATCAGCCCCAGCATTTT.